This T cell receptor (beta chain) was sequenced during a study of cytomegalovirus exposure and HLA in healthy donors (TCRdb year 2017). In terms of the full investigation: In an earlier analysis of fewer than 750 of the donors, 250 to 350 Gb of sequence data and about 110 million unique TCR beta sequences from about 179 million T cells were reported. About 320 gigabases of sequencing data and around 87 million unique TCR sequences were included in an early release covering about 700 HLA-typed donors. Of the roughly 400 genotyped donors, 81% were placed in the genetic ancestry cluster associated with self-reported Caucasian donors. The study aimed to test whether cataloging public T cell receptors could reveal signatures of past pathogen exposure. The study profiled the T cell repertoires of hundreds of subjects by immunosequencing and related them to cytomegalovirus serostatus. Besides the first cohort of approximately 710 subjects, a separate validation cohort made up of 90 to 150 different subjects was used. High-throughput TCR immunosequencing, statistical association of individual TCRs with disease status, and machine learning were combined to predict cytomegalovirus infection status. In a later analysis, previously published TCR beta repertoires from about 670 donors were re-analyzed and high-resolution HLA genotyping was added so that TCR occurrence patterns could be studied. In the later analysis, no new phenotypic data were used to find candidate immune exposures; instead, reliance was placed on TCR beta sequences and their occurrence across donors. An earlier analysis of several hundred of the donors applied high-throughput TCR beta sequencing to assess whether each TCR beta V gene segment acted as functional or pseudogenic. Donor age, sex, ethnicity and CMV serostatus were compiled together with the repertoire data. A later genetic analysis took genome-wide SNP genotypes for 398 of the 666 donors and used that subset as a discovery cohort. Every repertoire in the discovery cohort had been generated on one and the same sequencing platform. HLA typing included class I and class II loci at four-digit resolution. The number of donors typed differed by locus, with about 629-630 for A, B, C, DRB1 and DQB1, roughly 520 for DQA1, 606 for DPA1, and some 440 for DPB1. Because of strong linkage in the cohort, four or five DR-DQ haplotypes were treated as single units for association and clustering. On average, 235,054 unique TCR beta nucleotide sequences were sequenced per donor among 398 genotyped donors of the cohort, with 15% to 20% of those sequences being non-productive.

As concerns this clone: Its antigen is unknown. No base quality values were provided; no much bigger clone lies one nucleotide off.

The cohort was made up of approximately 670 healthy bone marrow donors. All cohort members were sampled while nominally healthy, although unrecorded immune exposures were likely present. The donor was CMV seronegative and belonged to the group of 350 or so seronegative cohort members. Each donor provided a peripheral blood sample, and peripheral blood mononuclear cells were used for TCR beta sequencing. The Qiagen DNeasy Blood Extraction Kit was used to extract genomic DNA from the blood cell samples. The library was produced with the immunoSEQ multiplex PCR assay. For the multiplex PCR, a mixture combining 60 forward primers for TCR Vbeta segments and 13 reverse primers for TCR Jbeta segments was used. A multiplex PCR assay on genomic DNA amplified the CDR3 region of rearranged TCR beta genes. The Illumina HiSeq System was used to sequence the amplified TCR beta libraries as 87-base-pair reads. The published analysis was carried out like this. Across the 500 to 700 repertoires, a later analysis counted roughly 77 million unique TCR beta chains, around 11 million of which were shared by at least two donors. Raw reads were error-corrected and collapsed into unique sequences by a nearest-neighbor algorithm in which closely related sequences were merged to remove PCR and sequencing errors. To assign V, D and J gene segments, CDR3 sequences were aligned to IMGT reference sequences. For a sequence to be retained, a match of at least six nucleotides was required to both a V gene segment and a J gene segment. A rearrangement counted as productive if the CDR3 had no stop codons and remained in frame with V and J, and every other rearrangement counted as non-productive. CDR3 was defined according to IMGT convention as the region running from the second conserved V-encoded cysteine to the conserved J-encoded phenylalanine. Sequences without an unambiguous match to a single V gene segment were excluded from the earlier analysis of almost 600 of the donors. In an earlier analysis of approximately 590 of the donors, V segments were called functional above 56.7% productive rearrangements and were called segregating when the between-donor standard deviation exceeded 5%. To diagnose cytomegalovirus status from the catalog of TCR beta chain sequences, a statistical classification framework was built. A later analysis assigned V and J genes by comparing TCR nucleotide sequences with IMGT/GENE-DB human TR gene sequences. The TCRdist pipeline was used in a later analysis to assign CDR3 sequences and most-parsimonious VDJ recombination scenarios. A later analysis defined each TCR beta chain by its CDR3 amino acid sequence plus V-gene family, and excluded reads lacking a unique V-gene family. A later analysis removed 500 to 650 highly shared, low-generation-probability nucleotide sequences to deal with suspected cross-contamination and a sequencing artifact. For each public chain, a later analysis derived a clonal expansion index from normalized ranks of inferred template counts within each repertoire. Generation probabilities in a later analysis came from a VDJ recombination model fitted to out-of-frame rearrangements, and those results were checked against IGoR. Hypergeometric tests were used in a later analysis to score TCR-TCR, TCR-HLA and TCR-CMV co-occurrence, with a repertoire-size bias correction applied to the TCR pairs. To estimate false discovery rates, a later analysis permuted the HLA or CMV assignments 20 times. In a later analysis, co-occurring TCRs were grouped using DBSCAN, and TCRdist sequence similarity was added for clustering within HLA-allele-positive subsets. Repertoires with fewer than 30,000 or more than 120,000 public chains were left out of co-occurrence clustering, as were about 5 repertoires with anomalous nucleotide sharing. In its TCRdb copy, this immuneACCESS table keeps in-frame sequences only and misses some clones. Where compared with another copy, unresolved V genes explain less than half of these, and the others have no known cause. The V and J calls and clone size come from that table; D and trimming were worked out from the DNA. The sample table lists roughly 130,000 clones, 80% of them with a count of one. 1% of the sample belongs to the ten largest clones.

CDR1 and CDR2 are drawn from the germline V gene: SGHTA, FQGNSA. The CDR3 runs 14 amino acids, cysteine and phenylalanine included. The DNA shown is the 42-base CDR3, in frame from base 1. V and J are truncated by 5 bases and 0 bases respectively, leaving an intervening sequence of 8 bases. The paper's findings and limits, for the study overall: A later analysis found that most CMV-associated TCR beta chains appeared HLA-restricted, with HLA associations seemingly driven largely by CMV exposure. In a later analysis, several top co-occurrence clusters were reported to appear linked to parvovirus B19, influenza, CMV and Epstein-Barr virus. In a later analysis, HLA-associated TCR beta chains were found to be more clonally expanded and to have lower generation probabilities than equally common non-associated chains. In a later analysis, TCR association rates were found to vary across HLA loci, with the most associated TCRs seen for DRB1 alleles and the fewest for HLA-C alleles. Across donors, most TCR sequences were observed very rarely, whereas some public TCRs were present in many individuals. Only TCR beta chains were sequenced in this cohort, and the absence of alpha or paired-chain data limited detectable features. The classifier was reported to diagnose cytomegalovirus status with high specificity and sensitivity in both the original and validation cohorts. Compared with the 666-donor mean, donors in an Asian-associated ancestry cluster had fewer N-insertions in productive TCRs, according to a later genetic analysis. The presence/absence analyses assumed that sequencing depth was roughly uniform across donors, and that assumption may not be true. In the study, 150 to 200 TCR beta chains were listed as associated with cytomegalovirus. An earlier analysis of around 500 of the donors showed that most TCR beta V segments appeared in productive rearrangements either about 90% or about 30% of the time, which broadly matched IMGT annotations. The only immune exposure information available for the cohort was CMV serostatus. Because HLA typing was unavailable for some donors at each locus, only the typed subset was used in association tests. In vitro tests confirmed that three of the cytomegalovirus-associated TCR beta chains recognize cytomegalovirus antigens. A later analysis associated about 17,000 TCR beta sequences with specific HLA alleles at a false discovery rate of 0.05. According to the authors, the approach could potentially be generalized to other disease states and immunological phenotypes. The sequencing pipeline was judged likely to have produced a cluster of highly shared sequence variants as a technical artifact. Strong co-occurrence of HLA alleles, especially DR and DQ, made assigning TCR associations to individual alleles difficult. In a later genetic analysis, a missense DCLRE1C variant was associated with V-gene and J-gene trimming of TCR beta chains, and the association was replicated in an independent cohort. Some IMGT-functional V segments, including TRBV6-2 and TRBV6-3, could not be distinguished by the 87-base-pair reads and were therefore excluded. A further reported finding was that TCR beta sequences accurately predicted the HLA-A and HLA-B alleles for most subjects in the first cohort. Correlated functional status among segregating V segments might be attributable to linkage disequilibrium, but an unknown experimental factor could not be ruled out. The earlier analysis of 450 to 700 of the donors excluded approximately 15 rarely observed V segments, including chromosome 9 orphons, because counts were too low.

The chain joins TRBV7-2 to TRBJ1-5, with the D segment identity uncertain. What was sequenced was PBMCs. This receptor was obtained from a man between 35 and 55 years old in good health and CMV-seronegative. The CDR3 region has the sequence CASSVVSSNQPQHF. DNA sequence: TGTGCCAGCAGCGTCGTTTCTAGCAATCAGCCCCAGCATTTT.